The clone carrying this T cell receptor (beta chain) has a single count. Trimming cost V 2 bases and J 6 bases, with 10 bases left between them. The CDR3 contains 13 residues. Germline-derived CDR1 and CDR2 are MNHNS and SASEGT. The data are from a study of blood T cell repertoires in COVID-19. About the research overall: From T cells, B-cell-depleted T cells, or PBMCs came the material, which was cDNA or gDNA.

Measured with immunoSEQ multiplex PCR; TCRdb has only the in-frame clones, and not every one. This table has about 190,000 clones, roughly 85% appearing once. Sequencing was done on a sample of peripheral blood. The TCR was taken from a woman in her twenties or thirties with acute or convalescent COVID-19. The V and J genes are TRBV6-1 and TRBJ2-5; maybe TRBD1 (5 bases). CDR3 loop: CASSESRAQTQYF. In DNA form, the CDR3 reads TGTGCCAGCAGTGAATCCAGGGCACAGACCCAGTACTTC.